What follows is one TCR beta chain and its context. This clone's antigen is unknown. No base qualities exist here, and no much larger clone lies one base off it. The sample originates from a study of shared clonotypes between healthy human individuals (dated by TCRdb to 2020 to 2021). For the wider study: The cohort included three men and a couple of women between 18 and 49 years of age. Different laboratories and diverse techniques were used to prepare libraries and sequence TCR repertoires, to increase sequencing depth and limit assay-specific biases. To estimate repertoire size and how much clonotype sharing occurs between individuals, the study deeply sequenced the blood TCR repertoires of five healthy adults. Each donor's leukapheresis produced roughly between roughly 0.85 and 9.5 billion PBMCs. Per donor, three plates each were used for CD4 naive and CD4 memory, two for CD8 naive, and one for CD8 memory. The study at large found these results: Compared with non-shared clonotypes, the clonotypes found in all four sorted-subset donors had higher generation probabilities. Naive subsets generally had larger estimated clonotype richness than memory subsets did. Pairwise subsampling indicated that sequencing depth was expected to affect the degree of clonotype sharing among donors. Sampling was limited to blood, and TCR repertoires in tissue likely differ from TCR repertoires in blood. Because the study included only a small number of donors, the genetic and exposure-history diversity represented was limited. Incomplete sequencing was indicated by rarefaction of sorted-subset datasets, despite the large sequencing depth. Around 5% of naive CD4, roughly 3.6% of naive CD8, approximately 2% of memory CD4, and 0.4% of memory CD8 clonotypes were shared across a handful of donors.

The germline V gene supplies CDR1 SGHTA and CDR2 FQGNSA. V is trimmed back by 4 bases and J by 0 bases, and the junction contains 11 bases that no gene match accounts for. Taken from cysteine to phenylalanine, the CDR3 has 17 residues. The kept DNA is CDR3 alone, 51 bases in frame from the first base. TCR CDR3 regions were amplified from genomic DNA by multiplex PCR using the deep immunoSEQ assay. Genomic DNA extracted from each cell subset was distributed evenly over all wells of several immunoSEQ 96-well plates, and each plate served as one replicate. For sorted subsets, approximately 200 ng of genomic DNA, equivalent to around 31,000 T cell genomes, went into each replicate PCR. Purified libraries were quantified with a Qubit 3.0 fluorometer, sized on a Bioanalyzer 2100, and re-quantified with the KAPA Library Quantification kit. A separate single-read 150-cycle Illumina NextSeq 550 flow cell was used to sequence each immunoSEQ 96-well plate. Regarding the original processing steps: The immunoSEQ output contained only junctional sequences without quality scores, so filtering could not match that applied to full-length reads. To assign V/J genes and CDR3, sequences were annotated against IMGT germline references using PyIR, a Python wrapper for IgBLAST v1.9. Any read was removed if the V/J assignment was weak (E-value above 1e-6), the CDR3 was missing, or the read contained stop codons, out-of-frame junctions, or ambiguous translated residues. V3J clonotypes were defined as sequences sharing an identical inferred V gene, J gene, and CDR3 amino acid sequence. Percentage overlap between repertoires was computed as shared unique clonotypes divided by the size of the smaller repertoire. Richness of each repertoire was evaluated using RTK rarefaction, the Chao1 estimator, and Recon v2.1 estimates of unobserved clonotypes. OLGA was used to compute generation probabilities for all TCRbeta clonotypes that the gDNA method yielded from several donors. TCRdb's version of the immuneACCESS table is confined to in-frame rearrangements and falls short of the full clone set. An unresolved V gene accounts for under half of the shortfall where checked; the remainder is of unknown origin. That table supplies the V and J calls and clone size; D and trimming were determined from the DNA. In this sample the table shows about 1.5 million clones, around 97% of which occur a single time. The ten largest clones add up to roughly 1.2% of the sample.

Donors were healthy HIV-negative adults with no recently reported acute infections or vaccinations. Every donor was a Caucasian adult residing in Nashville, Tennessee, USA. CD4+ T cells were enriched by magnetic negative selection, after which naive cells were positively selected on CD45RA and the negative fraction was taken as the memory subset. Blood was obtained by leukapheresis, after which PBMCs were separated by Ficoll-Histopaque density gradient centrifugation and cryopreserved in liquid nitrogen vapor phase. Purity and quantity of every magnetically sorted T cell population were checked by analytical flow cytometry. Each sorted fraction had its genomic DNA isolated and then quantified by UV absorbance on a Nanodrop 2000c.

The sequence joins TRBV7-2 to TRBJ2-7; the central 8 bases match TRBD2. The TCR originated in a man younger than 45 in good health. The sample taken for sequencing was naive CD4+ T cells sorted from blood. What this sample's cell subset or site label stands for: CD45RA+ positively selected. The CDR3 reads as follows: CASSSRLSGASSYEQYF. The nucleotide sequence is given as TGTGCCAGCAGCTCCCGACTTAGCGGGGCTAGCTCCTACGAGCAGTACTTC.